The rows below give T cell receptor beta chains drawn from one sample of a study of human T cells and chemical hapten exposure. In TCRdb, the RACE reads were re-called with MiXCR into one record per CDR3 protein. The table shows tens of thousands of distinct CDR3 sequences, with under 13% occurring only once. Sequences were derived from whole blood, sampled in connection with sensitization to the hapten diphenylcyclopropenone (DPC). All receptors come from a woman aged 45-65 years with alopecia areata. Some clones in this sample may be carry-over from other donors' samples. Each CDR3 is given with its conserved first and last residue. The order of the fields is J gene, V gene, clone size, D gene, CDR3 protein, CDR3 DNA. The D gene is left open where the match is weak. Clone size is not always given. Where it is, it says once, few, many or a class for expanded clones.

J: TRBJ1-1; V: TRBV28; size: many; D: NA; CDR3: CASSRPVVAGTEAFF; DNA: TGTGCCAGCAGTCGGCCAGTAGTAGCCGGCACTGAAGCTTTCTTT
J: TRBJ1-3; V: TRBV18; size: many; D: NA; CDR3: CASSPTERGNTIYF; DNA: TGTGCCAGCTCACCGACAGAGCGGGGAAACACCATATATTTT
J: TRBJ1-1; V: TRBV6-1; size: many; D: TRBD1; CDR3: CASKIQGAHTEAFF; DNA: TGTGCCAGCAAAATACAGGGGGCCCACACTGAAGCTTTCTTT
J: TRBJ1-2; V: TRBV12-3/TRBV12-4; size: many; D: TRBD1; CDR3: CASRLRGGGGSGGYTF; DNA: TGTGCCAGCAGGCTGCGTGGAGGGGGCGGTTCTGGTGGCTACACCTTC
J: TRBJ2-1; V: TRBV7-2; size: NA; D: NA; CDR3: CASSLDPSYNEQFF; DNA: TGTGCCAGCAGCTTAGACCCCTCCTACAATGAGCAGTTCTTC
J: TRBJ2-1; V: TRBV11-2; size: few; D: NA; CDR3: CASSYEAVGEQFF; DNA: TGTGCCAGCAGCTATGAGGCCGTCGGTGAGCAGTTCTTC
J: TRBJ2-3; V: TRBV29-1; size: NA; D: NA; CDR3: CSVVGTDTQYF; DNA: TGCAGCGTTGTTGGCACAGATACGCAGTATTTT
J: TRBJ1-3; V: TRBV6-1; size: NA; D: NA; CDR3: CASSESGFGNTIYF; DNA: TGTGCCAGCAGTGAATCGGGTTTTGGAAACACCATATATTTT
J: TRBJ2-7; V: TRBV29-1; size: few; D: NA; CDR3: CSVSTHLSAEQYF; DNA: TGCAGCGTCTCAACGCACCTTTCTGCCGAGCAGTACTTC
J: TRBJ2-2; V: TRBV6-5; size: many; D: TRBD2; CDR3: CASSYRWEGNTGELFF; DNA: TGTGCCAGCAGTTACAGGTGGGAGGGGAACACCGGGGAGCTGTTTTTT
J: TRBJ1-1; V: TRBV29-1; size: few; D: NA; CDR3: CSVEDGKGLNTEAFF; DNA: TGCAGCGTTGAAGATGGGAAGGGGCTAAACACTGAAGCTTTCTTT
J: TRBJ1-5; V: TRBV28; size: NA; D: NA; CDR3: CASSPHSSNQPQHF; DNA: TGTGCCAGCAGTCCCCATTCTAGCAATCAGCCCCAGCATTTT
J: TRBJ1-1; V: TRBV29-1; size: many; D: TRBD1; CDR3: CSVGTGGAVGAFF; DNA: TGCAGCGTTGGGACAGGAGGGGCGGTGGGAGCTTTCTTT
J: TRBJ2-5; V: TRBV29-1; size: many; D: TRBD1; CDR3: CSFRQGQETQYF; DNA: TGCAGCTTTCGACAGGGGCAAGAGACCCAGTACTTC
J: TRBJ2-3; V: TRBV29-1; size: many; D: TRBD2; CDR3: CSLRTSRDTDTQYF; DNA: TGCAGCCTGCGGACTAGCCGAGACACAGATACGCAGTATTTT
J: TRBJ2-5; V: TRBV9; size: NA; D: NA; CDR3: CASSAAGAETQYF; DNA: TGTGCCAGCAGCGCGGCGGGGGCCGAGACCCAGTACTTC
J: TRBJ1-4; V: TRBV5-1; size: many; D: NA; CDR3: CASSRRQATNEKLFF; DNA: TGCGCCAGCAGCAGGAGACAGGCAACTAATGAAAAACTGTTTTTT
J: TRBJ2-1; V: TRBV6-6; size: many; D: NA; CDR3: CASSYDGGNEQFF; DNA: TGTGCCAGCAGTTACGATGGGGGTAATGAGCAGTTCTTC
J: TRBJ2-3; V: TRBV20-1; size: many; D: TRBD2; CDR3: CSARDLVAGGGDTQYF; DNA: TGCAGTGCTAGAGATCTCGTAGCGGGAGGCGGGGATACGCAGTATTTT
J: TRBJ2-7; V: TRBV19; size: NA; D: TRBD2; CDR3: CASSTGIGTSVNYEQYF; DNA: TGTGCCAGTAGTACCGGAATCGGGACTAGCGTGAACTACGAGCAGTACTTC
J: TRBJ2-1; V: TRBV5-1; size: few; D: TRBD1; CDR3: CASSYGTGSYNEQFF; DNA: TGCGCCAGCAGCTACGGGACAGGGTCCTACAATGAGCAGTTCTTC
J: TRBJ2-5; V: TRBV5-4; size: NA; D: TRBD2; CDR3: CASSRPLAGGLRETQYF; DNA: TGTGCCAGCAGCCGGCCACTAGCGGGAGGACTGCGAGAGACCCAGTACTTC
J: TRBJ1-5; V: TRBV10-2; size: NA; D: NA; CDR3: CASDSANQPQHF; DNA: TGCGCCAGCGACAGCGCCAATCAGCCCCAGCATTTT
J: TRBJ2-7; V: TRBV25-1; size: many; D: NA; CDR3: CASSGYYEQYF; DNA: TGTGCCAGCAGTGGATACTACGAGCAGTACTTC
J: TRBJ2-7; V: TRBV6-1; size: NA; D: NA; CDR3: CASNFNYEQYF; DNA: TGTGCCAGCAATTTCAACTACGAGCAGTACTTC
J: TRBJ2-7; V: TRBV12-3/TRBV12-4; size: many; D: TRBD2; CDR3: CASSLGLAGGEQYF; DNA: TGTGCCAGCAGTTTAGGGCTAGCGGGAGGTGAGCAGTACTTC
J: TRBJ1-2; V: TRBV29-1; size: few; D: TRBD1; CDR3: CSVGDRVDYGYTF; DNA: TGCAGCGTGGGGGACAGGGTAGACTATGGCTACACCTTC
J: TRBJ2-3; V: TRBV15; size: many; D: NA; CDR3: CATSRQDVYTQYF; DNA: TGTGCCACCAGCAGACAGGACGTTTATACGCAGTATTTT
J: TRBJ2-1; V: TRBV18; size: many; D: NA; CDR3: CASSPLASVLDNEQFF; DNA: TGTGCCAGCTCACCTCTCGCCTCTGTTCTGGACAATGAGCAGTTCTTC
J: TRBJ1-5; V: TRBV12-3/TRBV12-4; size: many; D: NA; CDR3: CASSLTVNQPQHF; DNA: TGTGCCAGCAGTTTGACAGTAAATCAGCCCCAGCATTTT
J: TRBJ1-2; V: TRBV7-2; size: few; D: NA; CDR3: CASSFSGREGYGYTF; DNA: TGTGCCAGCAGCTTTAGTGGCAGGGAGGGCTATGGCTACACCTTC
J: TRBJ2-5; V: TRBV11-2; size: many; D: NA; CDR3: CASSSVSDRETQYF; DNA: TGTGCCAGCAGCTCTGTGTCCGACAGGGAGACCCAGTACTTC
J: TRBJ2-3; V: TRBV5-1; size: NA; D: TRBD2; CDR3: CVSSLEGGSTDTQYF; DNA: TGCGTCAGCAGCTTGGAAGGCGGGAGTACAGATACGCAGTATTTT
J: TRBJ2-2; V: TRBV12-3/TRBV12-4; size: few; D: NA; CDR3: CASSPRQVANTGELFF; DNA: TGTGCCAGCAGTCCCAGACAAGTCGCGAACACCGGGGAGCTGTTTTTT
J: TRBJ2-5; V: TRBV21-1; size: many; D: NA; CDR3: CASSTRGTQYF; DNA: TGTGCCAGCAGCACCAGGGGGACCCAGTACTTC
J: TRBJ1-1; V: TRBV9; size: few; D: NA; CDR3: CASSVDSNTEAFF; DNA: TGTGCCAGCAGCGTAGATTCCAACACTGAAGCTTTCTTT
J: TRBJ2-2; V: TRBV5-1; size: few; D: NA; CDR3: CASSLEAAGANTGELFF; DNA: TGCGCCAGCAGCTTGGAGGCGGCAGGCGCGAACACCGGGGAGCTGTTTTTT
J: TRBJ1-1; V: TRBV12-3/TRBV12-4; size: many; D: NA; CDR3: CASSWGSEALNTEAFF; DNA: TGTGCCAGCAGTTGGGGGTCCGAGGCCCTTAACACTGAAGCTTTCTTT
J: TRBJ2-2; V: TRBV29-1; size: NA; D: NA; CDR3: CSVYLITTGELFF; DNA: TGCAGCGTCTACTTGATAACTACCGGGGAGCTGTTTTTT
J: TRBJ1-1; V: TRBV9; size: few; D: NA; CDR3: CASSVGQVTEAFF; DNA: TGTGCCAGCAGCGTGGGACAAGTCACTGAAGCTTTCTTT